This is a list of T cell receptor beta chains from one sample in a study of blood T cell repertoires in COVID-19. Profiling relied on immunoSEQ multiplex PCR, and the TCRdb table lists in-frame clones only, not all of them. Of about 94,000 clones listed, 60% to 85% are singletons. The specimen was peripheral blood. These receptor sequences come from a human donor in a cohort sampled during active COVID-19. The CDR3 runs from the conserved cysteine through the conserved F or W.

V | CDR3
TRBV7-2 | CASSPGQTNYGYTF
TRBV21-1 | CASSKARSNSYEQYF
TRBV18 | CASSAGTLNYEQYF
TRBV12-3/TRBV12-4 | CASSLNQGDGYTF
TRBV11-1 | CASSSTGLGGYTF
TRBV13 | CASSLGRRSSYEQYF
TRBV28 | CASSLRGNSPLHF
TRBV7-8 | CASSLKIGRAYEQYF
TRBV23-1 | CASSQSGGTDTQYF
TRBV10-1 | CASSEFYPNAGSYNSPLHF
TRBV7-2 | CASSLGSTGSYEQYF
TRBV6-5 | CASRPDTMGGEQYF
TRBV28 | CASRETANTEAFF
TRBV24-1 | CATSARYTGELFF
TRBV27 | CASSLGWAATNTGELFF
TRBV2 | CASGEVPQAYEQYF
TRBV3-1/TRBV3-2 | CASSQGRGPTEAFF
TRBV5-1 | CASSLDPLATGTDTQYF
TRBV30 | CAWSVFRGARTLNSPLHF
TRBV2 | CASREGEYNEQFF
TRBV27 | CATNRGLGAGTDTQYF